This TCR beta chain was sequenced during a study of PD-1 blockade in classical Hodgkin lymphoma. General study results and limits: Why repertoires differed is undefined; disease activity or prior therapy possibly contributed.

Germline CDR1 is LNHDA and CDR2 is SQIVND (reference sequence). Unmatched junction bases numbered 4, after V lost 8 bases and J lost 0 bases. The CDR3 length is 14 residues. Repertoires were generated with immunoSEQ multiplex PCR, while TCRdb's copy carries only in-frame clones and drops some. The table has 30,000 or so clones, around 94% seen once; the top ten hold around 2%. The time point is: newly diagnosed, previously untreated cHL patient sample. Comparison came from newly diagnosed, untreated classical Hodgkin lymphoma PBMCs. Points on this clone: Its antigen is still unknown.

The chain combines TRBV19 with TRBJ2-1; 7 bases map to TRBD2. Material: peripheral blood mononuclear cells (PBMCs). The receptor's source is a human donor with classical Hodgkin lymphoma. The CDR3 sequence: CASRGGSSYNEQFF. The CDR3 bases are TGTGCCAGTCGCGGCGGGAGCTCCTACAATGAGCAGTTCTTC.